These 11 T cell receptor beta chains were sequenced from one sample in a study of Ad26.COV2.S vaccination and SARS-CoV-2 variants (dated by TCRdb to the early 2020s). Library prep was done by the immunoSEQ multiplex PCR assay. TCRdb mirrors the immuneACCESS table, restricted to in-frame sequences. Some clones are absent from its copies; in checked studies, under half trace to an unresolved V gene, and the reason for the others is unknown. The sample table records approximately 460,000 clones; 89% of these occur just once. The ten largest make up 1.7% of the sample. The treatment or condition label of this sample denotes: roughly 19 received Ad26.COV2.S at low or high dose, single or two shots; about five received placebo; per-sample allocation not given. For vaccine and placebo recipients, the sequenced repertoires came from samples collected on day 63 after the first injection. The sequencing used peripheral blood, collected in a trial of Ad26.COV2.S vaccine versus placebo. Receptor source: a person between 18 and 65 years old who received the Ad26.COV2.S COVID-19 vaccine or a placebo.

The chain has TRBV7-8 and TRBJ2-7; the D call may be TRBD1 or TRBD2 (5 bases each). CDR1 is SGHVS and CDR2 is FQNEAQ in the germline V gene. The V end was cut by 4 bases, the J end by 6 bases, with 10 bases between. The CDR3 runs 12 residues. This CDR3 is CASSSGTAEQYF. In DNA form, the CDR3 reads TGTGCCAGCAGCTCAGGGACCGCCGAGCAGTACTTC. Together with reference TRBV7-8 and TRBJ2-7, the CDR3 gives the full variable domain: GAGVSQSPRYKVAKRGQDVALRCDPISGHVSLFWYQQALGQGPEFLTYFQNEAQLDKSGLPSDRFFAERPEGSVSTLKIQRTQQEDSAVYLCASSSGTAEQYFGPGTRLTVT.

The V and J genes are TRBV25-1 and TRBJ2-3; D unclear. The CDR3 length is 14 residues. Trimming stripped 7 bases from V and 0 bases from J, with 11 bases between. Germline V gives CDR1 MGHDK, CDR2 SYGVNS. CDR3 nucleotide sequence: TGTGCCAGCATGGGTGGAATTAGCACAGATACGCAGTATTTT. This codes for CASMGGISTDTQYF.

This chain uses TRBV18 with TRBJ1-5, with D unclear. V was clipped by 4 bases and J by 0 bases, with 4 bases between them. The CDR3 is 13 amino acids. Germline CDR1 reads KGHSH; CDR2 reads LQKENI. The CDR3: CASSLYSNQPQHF. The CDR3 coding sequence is TGTGCCAGCTCACTATATAGCAATCAGCCCCAGCATTTT.

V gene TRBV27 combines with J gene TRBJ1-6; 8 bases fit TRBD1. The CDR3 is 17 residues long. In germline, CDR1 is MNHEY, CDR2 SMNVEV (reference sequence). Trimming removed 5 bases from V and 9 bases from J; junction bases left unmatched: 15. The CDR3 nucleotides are TGTGCCAGCAGTAACCTCAGGGGGCGCCGAGGGACTTCACCCCTCCACTTT. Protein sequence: CASSNLRGRRGTSPLHF.

CDR3 region: CASSPQSNRGRWEQYF. Here the CDR3 DNA reads TGTGCCAGCAGCCCGCAATCGAACAGGGGGCGTTGGGAGCAGTACTTC. The rearrangement uses TRBV3-1 (or the pseudogene TRBV3-2) and TRBJ2-7; 9 bases map to TRBD1. Germline V CDR1 and CDR2: LGHDT, YNNKEL (reference sequence). J lost 7 bases, V lost 4 bases, and 14 bases had no gene match. CDR3 length: 16 residues.

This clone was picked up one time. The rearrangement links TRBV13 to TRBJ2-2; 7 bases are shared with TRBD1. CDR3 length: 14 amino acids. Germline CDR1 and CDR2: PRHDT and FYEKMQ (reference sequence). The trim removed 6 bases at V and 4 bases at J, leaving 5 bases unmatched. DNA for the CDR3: TGTGCCAGCAGATACAGGGGTGGCACCGGGGAGCTGTTTTTT. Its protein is CASRYRGGTGELFF.

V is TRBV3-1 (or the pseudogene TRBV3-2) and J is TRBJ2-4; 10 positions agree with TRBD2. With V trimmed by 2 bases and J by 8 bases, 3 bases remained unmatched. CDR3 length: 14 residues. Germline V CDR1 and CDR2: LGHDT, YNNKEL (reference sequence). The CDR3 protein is CASSQLAGVDIQYF. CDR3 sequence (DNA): TGTGCCAGCAGCCAACTAGCGGGAGTTGACATTCAGTACTTC.

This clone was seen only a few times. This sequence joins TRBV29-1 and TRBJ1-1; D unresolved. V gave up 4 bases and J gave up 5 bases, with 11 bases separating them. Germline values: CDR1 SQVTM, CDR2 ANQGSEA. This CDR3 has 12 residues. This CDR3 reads CSVVEGWTEAFF. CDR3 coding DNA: TGCAGCGTTGTTGAGGGATGGACTGAAGCTTTCTTT.

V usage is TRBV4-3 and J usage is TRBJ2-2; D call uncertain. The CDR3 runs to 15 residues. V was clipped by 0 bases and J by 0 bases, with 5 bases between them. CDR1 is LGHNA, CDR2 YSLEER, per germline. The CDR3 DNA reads TGCGCCAGCAGCCAAGATCCCGCGAACACCGGGGAGCTGTTTTTT. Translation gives CASSQDPANTGELFF.

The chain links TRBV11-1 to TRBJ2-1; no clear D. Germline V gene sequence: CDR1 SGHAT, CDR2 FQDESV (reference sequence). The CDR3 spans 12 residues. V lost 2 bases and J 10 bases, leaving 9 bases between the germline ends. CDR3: CASSLYTPEQFF. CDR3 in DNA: TGTGCCAGCAGCTTATACACTCCAGAGCAGTTCTTC.

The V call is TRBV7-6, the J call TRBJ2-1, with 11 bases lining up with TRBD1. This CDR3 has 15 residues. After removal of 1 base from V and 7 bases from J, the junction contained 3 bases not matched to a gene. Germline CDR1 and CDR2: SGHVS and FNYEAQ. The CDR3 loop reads CASSLGGTGGNEQFF. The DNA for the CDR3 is TGTGCCAGCAGCTTAGGTGGGACAGGGGGGAATGAGCAGTTCTTC. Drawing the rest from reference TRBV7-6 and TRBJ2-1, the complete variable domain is GAGVSQSPRYKVTKRGQDVALRCDPISGHVSLYWYRQALGQGPEFLTYFNYEAQQDKSGLPNDRFSAERPEGSISTLTIQRTEQRDSAMYRCASSLGGTGGNEQFFGPGTRLTVL.